This T cell receptor beta chain comes out of a study of cytomegalovirus exposure and HLA in healthy donors. Study-wide points: The investigators catalogued about 170 TCR beta chains as cytomegalovirus-associated. An analysis was carried out later, and it reportedly showed fewer N-insertions in an Asian-associated ancestry cluster than the approximately 680-donor mean. The study dropped some indistinguishable V segments, TRBV6-2 and TRBV6-3 among them.

This CDR3 contains 14 residues. Trimming removed 5 bases from V and 4 bases from J; junction bases left unmatched: 3. The V gene's germline CDR1 is ENHRY and CDR2 SYGVKD. PCR used 60 Vbeta primers and 13 Jbeta primers. Produced via immunoSEQ multiplex PCR; TCRdb's table is partial and in-frame only. This table has about 250,000 clones, around 90% appearing once. Donors in the study were healthy people who gave bone marrow. A word on this clone: The antigen is unknown.

The receptor was derived from a girl aged 2 to 10 in good health and CMV-seronegative. Sequencing input: PBMCs. This rearrangement joins TRBV10-3 to TRBJ2-5; 11 bases map to TRBD1. CDR3 sequence (DNA): TGTGCCATCAGTACCGGGACAGGGGGAGAGACCCAGTACTTC. Translating it yields CAISTGTGGETQYF.